What follows describes a single T cell receptor beta chain. The entry originates in a study of blood T cell repertoires in COVID-19. Study at large: The United States, Italy and Spain were the sources of the acute and convalescent COVID-19 samples. From T cells, B-cell-depleted T cells, or PBMCs came the material, which was cDNA or gDNA.

Method: immunoSEQ multiplex PCR; TCRdb's copy keeps in-frame clones and lacks some. Here the sample spans around 320,000 clones, 65% to 90% being singletons. The CDR3 runs to 12 residues. The V and J ends lost 8 bases and 1 base, in that order; junction bases with no gene match: 1. Germline loops: CDR1 MNHEY, CDR2 SVGAGI. The sample comprised peripheral blood. The clonotype was recovered from a human donor in a cohort sampled during active COVID-19. The chain employs TRBV6-5 and TRBJ2-5, with TRBD1 matching 7 bases. CDR3 in DNA: TGTGCCAGCCGGGACAGCCAAGAGACCCAGTACTTC. Protein: CASRDSQETQYF.